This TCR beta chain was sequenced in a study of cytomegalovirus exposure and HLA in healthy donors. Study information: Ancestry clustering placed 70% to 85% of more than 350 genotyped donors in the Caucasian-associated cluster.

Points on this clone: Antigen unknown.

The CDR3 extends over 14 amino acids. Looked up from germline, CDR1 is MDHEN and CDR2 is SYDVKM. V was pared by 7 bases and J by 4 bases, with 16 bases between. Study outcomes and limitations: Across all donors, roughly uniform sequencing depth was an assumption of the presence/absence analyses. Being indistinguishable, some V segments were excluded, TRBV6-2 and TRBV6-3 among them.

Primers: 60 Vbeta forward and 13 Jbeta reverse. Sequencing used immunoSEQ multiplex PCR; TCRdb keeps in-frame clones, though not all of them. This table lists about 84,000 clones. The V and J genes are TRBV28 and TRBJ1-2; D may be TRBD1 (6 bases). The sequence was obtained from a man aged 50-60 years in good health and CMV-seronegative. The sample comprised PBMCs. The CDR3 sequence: CASTPGGRGYGYTF. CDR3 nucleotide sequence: TGTGCCAGCACTCCCGGGGGGCGCGGCTATGGCTACACCTTC.